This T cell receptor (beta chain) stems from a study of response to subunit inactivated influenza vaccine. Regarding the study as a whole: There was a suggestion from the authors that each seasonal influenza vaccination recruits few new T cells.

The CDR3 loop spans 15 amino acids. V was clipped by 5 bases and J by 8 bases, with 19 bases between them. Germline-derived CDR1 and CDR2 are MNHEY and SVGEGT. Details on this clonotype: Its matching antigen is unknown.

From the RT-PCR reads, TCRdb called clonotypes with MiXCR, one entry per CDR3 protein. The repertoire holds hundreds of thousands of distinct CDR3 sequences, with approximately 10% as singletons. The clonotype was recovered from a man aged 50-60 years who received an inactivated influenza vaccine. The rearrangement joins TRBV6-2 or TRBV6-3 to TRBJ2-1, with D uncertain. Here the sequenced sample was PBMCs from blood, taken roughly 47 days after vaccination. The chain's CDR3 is CASSPHTPGRDEQFF. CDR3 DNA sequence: TGTGCCAGCAGTCCACACACGCCGGGCCGGGATGAGCAGTTCTTC.